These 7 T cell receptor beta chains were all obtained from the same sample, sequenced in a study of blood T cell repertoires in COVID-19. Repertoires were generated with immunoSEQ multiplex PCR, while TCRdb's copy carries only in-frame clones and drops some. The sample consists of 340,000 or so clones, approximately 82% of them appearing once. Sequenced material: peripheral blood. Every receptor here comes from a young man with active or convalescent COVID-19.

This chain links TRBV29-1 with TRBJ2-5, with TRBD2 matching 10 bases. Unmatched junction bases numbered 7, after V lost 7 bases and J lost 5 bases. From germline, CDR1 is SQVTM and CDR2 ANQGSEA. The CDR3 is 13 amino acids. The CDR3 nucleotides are TGCAGCGACCAACTAGCGGGAAGTGAGACCCAGTACTTC. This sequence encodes CSDQLAGSETQYF. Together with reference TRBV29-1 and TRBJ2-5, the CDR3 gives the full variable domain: SAVISQKPSRDICQRGTSLTIQCQVDSQVTMMFWYRQQPGQSLTLIATANQGSEATYESGFVIDKFPISRPNLTFSTLTVSNMSPEDSSIYLCSDQLAGSETQYFGPGTRLLVL.

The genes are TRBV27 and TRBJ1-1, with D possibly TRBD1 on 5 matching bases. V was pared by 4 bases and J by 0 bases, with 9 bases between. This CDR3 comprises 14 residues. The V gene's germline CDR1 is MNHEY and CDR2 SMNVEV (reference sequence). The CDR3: CASSSQGLNTEAFF. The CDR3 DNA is TGTGCCAGCAGTTCGCAGGGATTGAACACTGAAGCTTTCTTT.

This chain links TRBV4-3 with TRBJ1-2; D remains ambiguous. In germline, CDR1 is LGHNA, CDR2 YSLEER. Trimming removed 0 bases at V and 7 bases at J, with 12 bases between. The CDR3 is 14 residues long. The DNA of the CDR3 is TGCGCCAGCAGCCAAGATCTGCGAGGCCCTGGCTACACCTTC. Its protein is CASSQDLRGPGYTF.

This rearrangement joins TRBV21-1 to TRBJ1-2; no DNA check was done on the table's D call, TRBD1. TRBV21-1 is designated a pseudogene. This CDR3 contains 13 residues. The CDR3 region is CASSKCLGGGYTF. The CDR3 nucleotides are TGTGCCAGCAGCAAGTGTCTAGGGGGAGGCTACACCTTC.

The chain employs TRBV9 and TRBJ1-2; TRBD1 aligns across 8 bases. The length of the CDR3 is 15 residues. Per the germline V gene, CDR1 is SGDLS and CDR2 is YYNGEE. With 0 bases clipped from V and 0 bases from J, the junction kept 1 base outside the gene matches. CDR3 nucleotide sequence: TGTGCCAGCAGCGTAGGACAGGGGTCTAACTATGGCTACACCTTC. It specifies CASSVGQGSNYGYTF.

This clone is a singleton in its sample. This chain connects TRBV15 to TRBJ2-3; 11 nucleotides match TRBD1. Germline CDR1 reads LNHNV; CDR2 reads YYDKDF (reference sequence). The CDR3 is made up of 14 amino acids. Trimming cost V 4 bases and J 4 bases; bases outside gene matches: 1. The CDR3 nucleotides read TGTGCCACCAGCAAGGACAGGGGGCCAGATACGCAGTATTTT. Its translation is CATSKDRGPDTQYF. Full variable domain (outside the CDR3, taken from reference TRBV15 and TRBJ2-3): DAMVIQNPRYQVTQFGKPVTLSCSQTLNHNVMYWYQQKSSQAPKLLFHYYDKDFNNEADTPDNFQSRRPNTSFCFLDIRSPGLGDTAMYLCATSKDRGPDTQYFGPGTRLTVL.

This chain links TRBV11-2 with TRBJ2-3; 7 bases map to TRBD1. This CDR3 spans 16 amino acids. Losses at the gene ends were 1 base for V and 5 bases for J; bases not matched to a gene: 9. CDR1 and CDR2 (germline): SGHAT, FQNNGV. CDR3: CASSLGQGLPGDTQYF. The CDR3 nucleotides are TGTGCCAGCAGCTTAGGACAGGGTCTCCCGGGAGATACGCAGTATTTT.